The clone carrying this T cell receptor (beta chain) was recorded many times. This CDR3 comprises 13 residues. V gave up 4 bases and J gave up 5 bases, with 11 bases separating them. Looked up from germline, CDR1 is SEHNR and CDR2 is FQNEAQ (reference sequence). These data originate in a study of regulatory T cells in long-lasting Graves disease. According to the study, TCR beta libraries were built with iRepertoire HTBI primers and CDR3-region Arm-PCR. TCRdb passed the multiplex PCR reads through MiXCR, listing each CDR3 protein once. The sample has some 500,000 distinct CDR3 sequences; roughly 15% are singletons. Sample time point: newly diagnosed GD, antithyroid drugs for less than 3 months. RNA isolated from PBMCs was used to make the TCR library. The data also belong to a second study, concerning T cells in Graves' hyperthyroidism and ophthalmopathy.

This receptor was identified in a woman aged 35-60 years with Graves disease. The chain is built from TRBV7-9 and TRBJ2-5; tentative D call: TRBD1 (6 bases). The input for sequencing was peripheral blood mononuclear cells (PBMCs), taken at new diagnosis, from a patient treated with antithyroid drugs. The CDR3 region is CASSYGQTETQYF. CDR3 DNA sequence: TGTGCCAGCAGCTACGGACAGACGGAGACCCAGTACTTC. Supplemented by reference TRBV7-9 and TRBJ2-5, the full variable domain reads DTGVSQNPRHKITKRGQNVTFRCDPISEHNRLYWYRQTLGQGPEFLTYFQNEAQLEKSRLLSDRFSAERPKGSFSTLEIQRTEQGDSAMYLCASSYGQTETQYFGPGTRLLVL.